These T cell receptor beta chains were read from a single sample in a study of cytomegalovirus exposure and HLA in healthy donors. Measured with immunoSEQ multiplex PCR; TCRdb has only the in-frame clones, and not every one. The sample includes under 200,000 clones. The sample was PBMCs. The receptors originated from a man aged 25 to 40 in good health and CMV-seronegative. Both conserved end residues are part of each CDR3. Fields, in order: J gene, V gene, D gene, CDR3 DNA, CDR3 protein. The D gene is left open where the match is weak.

TRBJ1-2	TRBV28	TRBD1	TGTGCGGGGGGGGACAGGGGCTATGGCTACACCTTC	CAGGDRGYGYTF
TRBJ2-7	TRBV6-1	TRBD1	TGTGCCAGCAGTGAACAGGGGGCGGGGGAGCAGTACTTC	CASSEQGAGEQYF
TRBJ2-1	TRBV5-1	TRBD1	TGCGCCAGCAAACCGACAGGGACCCTAATCTACAATGAGCAGTTCTTC	CASKPTGTLIYNEQFF
TRBJ2-3	TRBV4-3	TRBD2	TGCGCCAGCAGCCAAGAGCTAGGACTAGCAGAACGAGATACGCAGTATTTT	CASSQELGLAERDTQYF
TRBJ2-1	TRBV7-6	NA	TGTGCCAGCAGCTTGTCGGGGTTCAGCGGAGACAATGAGCAGTTCTTC	CASSLSGFSGDNEQFF
TRBJ1-4	TRBV7-8	NA	TGTGCCAGCAGCTTAAGATGGGAGGAAAAACTGTTTTTT	CASSLRWEEKLFF
TRBJ2-3	TRBV2	NA	TGTGCCAGCAGTACGGAGGATAGCACAGATACGCAGTATTTT	CASSTEDSTDTQYF
TRBJ1-1	TRBV5-6	TRBD1	TGTGCCAGCAGCCCCGGGACAGGGAAATATACTGAAGCTTTCTTT	CASSPGTGKYTEAFF
TRBJ2-3	TRBV5-1	NA	TGCGCCAGCAGCTTGAGCGGCACAGATACGCAGTATTTT	CASSLSGTDTQYF
TRBJ2-5	TRBV25-1	NA	TGTGCCAGCAGTGAATCCCGGGGTTCACAAGAGACCCAGTACTTC	CASSESRGSQETQYF
TRBJ1-1	TRBV7-9	NA	TGTGCCAGCGACAGGTACACTGAAGCTTTCTTT	CASDRYTEAFF
TRBJ2-5	TRBV5-4	NA	TGTGCCAGCAGCTTAATGACTGGCACACAAGAGACCCAGTACTTC	CASSLMTGTQETQYF
TRBJ1-2	TRBV29-1	NA	TGCAGCGTTAACCCCCCTCCGGGACGGGAGGGTGGGGGCTACACCTTC	CSVNPPPGREGGGYTF
TRBJ1-6	TRBV28	NA	TGTGCCAGCAGTTTAATTGGCGGGCGGACCTATAATTCACCCCTCCACTTT	CASSLIGGRTYNSPLHF
TRBJ2-5	TRBV30	TRBD2	TGTGCCTGGAAAGTAGCGGGCATGTCTCAAGAGCAGTACTTC	CAWKVAGMSQEQYF
TRBJ2-1	TRBV29-1	NA	TGCAGCGTTGAAAAAGGAGGGGATGAGCAGTTCTTC	CSVEKGGDEQFF
TRBJ1-2	TRBV18	NA	TGTGCCAGCTCACCAGAACAGAGAGATGGCTACACCTTC	CASSPEQRDGYTF
TRBJ1-2	TRBV4-2	NA	TGTGCCAGCAGCCAAGAAAGGCTCTCCGGGGTAGGCTACACCTTC	CASSQERLSGVGYTF
TRBJ2-6	TRBV7-8	NA	TGTGCCAGCAGCTTACGGGGGGCGGACGGGGCCAACGTCCTGACTTTC	CASSLRGADGANVLTF
TRBJ2-3	TRBV11-2	NA	TGTGCCAGCAGCTTAGACAGGGGCGCAGGAGATACGCAGTATTTT	CASSLDRGAGDTQYF
TRBJ2-6	TRBV6-1	NA	TGTGCCAGCAGTGATACAGGTGATTCTGGGGCCAACGTCCTGACTTTC	CASSDTGDSGANVLTF
TRBJ2-2	TRBV27	NA	TGTGCCAGCAGTTTAGAGGACAGAGACACCGGGGAGCTGTTTTTT	CASSLEDRDTGELFF
TRBJ2-3	TRBV28	NA	TGTGCCAGCAGTTTCGAGGGTAGCACAGATACGCAGTATTTT	CASSFEGSTDTQYF